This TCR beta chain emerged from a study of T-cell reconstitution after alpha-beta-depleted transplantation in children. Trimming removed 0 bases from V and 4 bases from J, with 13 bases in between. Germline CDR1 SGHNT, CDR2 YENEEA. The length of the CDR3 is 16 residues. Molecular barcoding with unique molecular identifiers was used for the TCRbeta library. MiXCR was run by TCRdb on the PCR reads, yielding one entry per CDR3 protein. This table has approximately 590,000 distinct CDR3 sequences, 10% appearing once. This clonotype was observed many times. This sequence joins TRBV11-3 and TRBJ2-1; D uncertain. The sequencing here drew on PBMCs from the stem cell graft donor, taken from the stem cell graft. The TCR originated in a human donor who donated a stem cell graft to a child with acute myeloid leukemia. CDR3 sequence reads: CASSLDPSARYNEQFF. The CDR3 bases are TGTGCCAGCAGCTTAGATCCATCCGCACGTTACAATGAGCAGTTCTTC.